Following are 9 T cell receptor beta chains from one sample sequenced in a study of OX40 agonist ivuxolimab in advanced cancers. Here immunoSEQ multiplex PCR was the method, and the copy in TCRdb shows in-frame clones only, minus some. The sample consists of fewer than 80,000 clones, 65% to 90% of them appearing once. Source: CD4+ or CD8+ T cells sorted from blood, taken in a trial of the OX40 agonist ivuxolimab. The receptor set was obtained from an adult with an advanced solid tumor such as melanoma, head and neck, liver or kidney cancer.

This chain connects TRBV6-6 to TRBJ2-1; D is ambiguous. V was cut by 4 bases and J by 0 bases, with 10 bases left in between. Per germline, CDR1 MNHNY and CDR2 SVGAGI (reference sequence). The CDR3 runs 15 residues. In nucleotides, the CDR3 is TGTGCCAGCAGTTCGACTTCCAGCTCCTACAATGAGCAGTTCTTC. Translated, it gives CASSSTSSSYNEQFF.

The CDR3 nucleotides read TGTGCCAGCAGCCCAATCACTGGAGGGACGAACGAGCAGTACTTC. Its translation is CASSPITGGTNEQYF. The chain is built from TRBV5-6 and TRBJ2-7, with D tentatively TRBD2 (6 bases). V was shortened by 4 bases and J by 5 bases, with 19 bases between the two germline ends. The germline CDR1 and CDR2 sequences are SGHDT and YYEEEE. This CDR3 contains 15 residues.

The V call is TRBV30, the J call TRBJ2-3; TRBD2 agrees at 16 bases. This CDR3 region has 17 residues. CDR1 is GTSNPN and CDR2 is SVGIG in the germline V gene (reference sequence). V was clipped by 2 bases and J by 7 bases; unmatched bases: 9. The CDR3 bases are TGTGCCTGGAGTCCCGGGACTAGCGGGGGGGCTGTCTATACGCAGTATTTT. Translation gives CAWSPGTSGGAVYTQYF.

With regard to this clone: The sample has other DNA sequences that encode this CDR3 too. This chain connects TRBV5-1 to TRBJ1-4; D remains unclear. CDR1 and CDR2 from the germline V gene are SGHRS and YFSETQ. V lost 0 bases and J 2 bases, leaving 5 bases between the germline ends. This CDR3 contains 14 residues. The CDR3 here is CASSLGGTNEKLFF. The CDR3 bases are TGCGCCAGCAGCTTGGGAGGGACTAATGAAAAACTGTTTTTT.

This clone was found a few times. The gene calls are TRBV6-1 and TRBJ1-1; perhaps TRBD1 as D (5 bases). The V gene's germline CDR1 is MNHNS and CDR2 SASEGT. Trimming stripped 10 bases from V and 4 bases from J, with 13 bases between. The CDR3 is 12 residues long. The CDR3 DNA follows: TGTGCCACCTTGGGGGAGGTCACTGAAGCTTTCTTT. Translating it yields CATLGEVTEAFF.

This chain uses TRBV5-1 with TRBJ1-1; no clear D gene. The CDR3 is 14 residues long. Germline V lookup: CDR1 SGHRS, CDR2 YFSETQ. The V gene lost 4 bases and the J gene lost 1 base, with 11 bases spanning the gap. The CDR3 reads CASSNGLQNTEAFF. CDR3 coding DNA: TGCGCCAGCAGCAACGGGTTACAGAACACTGAAGCTTTCTTT.

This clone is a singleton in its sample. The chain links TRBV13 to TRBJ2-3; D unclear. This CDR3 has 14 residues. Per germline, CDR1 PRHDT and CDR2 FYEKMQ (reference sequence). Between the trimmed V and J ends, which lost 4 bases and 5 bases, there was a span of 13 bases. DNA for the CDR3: TGTGCCAGCAGCTCCCTGGGCGGCCGAGATACGCAGTATTTT. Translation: CASSSLGGRDTQYF.

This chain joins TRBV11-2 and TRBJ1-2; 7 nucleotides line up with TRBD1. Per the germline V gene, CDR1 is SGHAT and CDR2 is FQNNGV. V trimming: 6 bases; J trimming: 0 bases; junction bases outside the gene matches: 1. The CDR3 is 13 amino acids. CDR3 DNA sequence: TGTGCCAGCAGAACAGGGGCTAACTATGGCTACACCTTC. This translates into CASRTGANYGYTF.

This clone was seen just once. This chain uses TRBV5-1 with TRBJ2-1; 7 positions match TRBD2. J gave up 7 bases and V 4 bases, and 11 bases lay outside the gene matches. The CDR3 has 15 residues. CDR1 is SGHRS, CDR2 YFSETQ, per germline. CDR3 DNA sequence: TGCGCCAGCAGCCCCTTGGGAGGGGCGCAGAATGAGCAGTTCTTC. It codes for CASSPLGGAQNEQFF.